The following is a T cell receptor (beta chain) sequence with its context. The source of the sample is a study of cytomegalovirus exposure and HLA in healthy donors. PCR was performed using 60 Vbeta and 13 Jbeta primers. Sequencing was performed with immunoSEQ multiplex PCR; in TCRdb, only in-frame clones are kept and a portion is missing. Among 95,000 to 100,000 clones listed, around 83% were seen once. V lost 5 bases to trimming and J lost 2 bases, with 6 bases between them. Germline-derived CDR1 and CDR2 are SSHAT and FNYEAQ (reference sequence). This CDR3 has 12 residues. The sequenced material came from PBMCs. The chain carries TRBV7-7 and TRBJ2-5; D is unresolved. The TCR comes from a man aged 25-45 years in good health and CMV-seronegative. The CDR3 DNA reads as TGTGCCAGCAGCCCACTTCAAGAGACCCAGTACTTC. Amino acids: CASSPLQETQYF.